These 20 T cell receptor beta chains were all obtained from the same sample, sequenced in a study of blood T cell repertoires in COVID-19. The assay was immunoSEQ multiplex PCR, and TCRdb's table has in-frame clones only and misses some. The repertoire holds about 80,000 clones, with 85% to 90% as singletons. The sample taken for sequencing was peripheral blood. The receptors here all came from a woman older than 75 with acute or convalescent COVID-19.

This clone was counted a few times. This chain links TRBV6-2 or TRBV6-3 with TRBJ1-5; D uncertain. V lost 5 bases to trimming and J lost 4 bases, with 12 bases between them. CDR3 length: 14 amino acids. Germline V gives CDR1 MNHEY, CDR2 SVGEGT. The CDR3 protein is CASSPWAGNQPQHF. The DNA for the CDR3 is TGTGCCAGCAGTCCCTGGGCAGGAAATCAGCCCCAGCATTTT.

The chain couples TRBV3-1 (or the pseudogene TRBV3-2) to TRBJ2-2; possible D gene TRBD2, 5 bases. This CDR3 is built from 13 residues. Trimming left V 5 bases short and J 6 bases short, with 10 bases between. Germline loops: CDR1 LGHDT, CDR2 YNNKEL (reference sequence). DNA of the CDR3: TGTGCCAGCAGCTTCCGGGGTGCCGGGGAGCTGTTTTTT. Protein sequence: CASSFRGAGELFF.

The chain combines TRBV24-1 with TRBJ2-7; 8 bases align to TRBD1. This CDR3 has 15 amino acids. The germline V gene encodes CDR1 KGHDR and CDR2 SFDVKD. The V segment lost 11 bases and the J segment 2 bases; nucleotides outside the gene matches: 13. CDR3 in DNA: TGTGCCAACCAGGCAGGACAGGGTGGGCCCTACGAGCAGTACTTC. Protein sequence: CANQAGQGGPYEQYF.

This clone was counted between two and nine times. The chain combines TRBV9 with TRBJ1-3; D remains ambiguous. The germline V gene has CDR1 SGDLS and CDR2 YYNGEE. With 2 bases removed from V and 4 bases from J, the gap between germline ends came to 10 bases. The CDR3 spans 14 residues. CDR3 DNA sequence: TGTGCCAGCAGCGTCGGGGTTGACGGAAACACCATATATTTT. Protein: CASSVGVDGNTIYF.

The chain uses TRBV12-5 and TRBJ2-1, with TRBD2 identical over 7 bases. Germline V gene data show CDR1 as LGHNT and CDR2 as FRNRAP. CDR3 length: 15 residues. With 5 bases clipped from V and 0 bases from J, the junction kept 4 bases outside the gene matches. CDR3 DNA: TGTGCTAGTGGTATGTTAGCGGGCTCCTACAATGAGCAGTTCTTC. It encodes CASGMLAGSYNEQFF. The full variable domain, in which reference TRBV12-5 and TRBJ2-1 provide the parts outside the CDR3, is DARVTQTPRHKVTEMGQEVTMRCQPILGHNTVFWYRQTMMQGLELLAYFRNRAPLDDSGMPKDRFSAEMPDATLATLKIQPSEPRDSAVYFCASGMLAGSYNEQFFGPGTRLTVL.

The rearrangement joins TRBV19 to TRBJ2-2; D is unclear. V was cut by 8 bases and J by 4 bases, with 8 bases left in between. Germline-derived CDR1 and CDR2 are LNHDA and SQIVND (reference sequence). The CDR3 sequence is 12 residues long. CDR3 residues: CASEPSTGELFF. CDR3 sequence (DNA): TGTGCCAGTGAGCCTAGCACCGGGGAGCTGTTTTTT.

Turning to this clone: Different DNA sequences within this sample yield the same CDR3. The chain links TRBV7-9 to TRBJ1-4, with 11 bases lining up with TRBD1. V dropped 5 bases and J dropped 8; count of bases not matched to a gene: 4. CDR3 length equals 14 residues. Germline-derived CDR1 and CDR2 are SEHNR and FQNEAQ (reference sequence). The CDR3 sequence: CASSPGQGGEKLFF. In nucleotides, the CDR3 is TGTGCCAGCAGCCCGGGACAGGGGGGAGAAAAACTGTTTTTT.

The V and J genes are TRBV6-5 and TRBJ2-7, with D unresolved. Germline assignment: CDR1 MNHEY and CDR2 SVGAGI. The V end lost 2 bases, the J end lost 5 bases, and 13 bases lay between the germline ends. CDR3 length: 14 residues. CDR3 nucleotide sequence: TGTGCCAGCAGTTACGGTAACCAGGTGGACGAGCAGTACTTC. Its protein product is CASSYGNQVDEQYF.

The rearrangement uses TRBV5-6 and TRBJ2-5; a possible D gene is TRBD2 (6 bases). Germline V CDR1 and CDR2: SGHDT, YYEEEE. The CDR3 extends over 14 amino acids. V dropped 3 bases and J dropped 1 base, with 10 bases sitting between them. The CDR3 is CASSSAGLQETQYF. In DNA, the CDR3 is TGTGCCAGCAGCTCGGCGGGACTCCAAGAGACCCAGTACTTC.

The rearrangement joins TRBV6-5 to TRBJ2-3, with 7 bases identical to TRBD2. Losses at the gene ends were 7 bases for V and 2 bases for J; bases not matched to a gene: 3. This CDR3 is built from 13 residues. The germline V gene encodes CDR1 MNHEY and CDR2 SVGAGI. CDR3 DNA: TGTGCCAGCAATCGGGACTACACAGATACGCAGTATTTT. It translates to CASNRDYTDTQYF.

This chain joins TRBV5-1 and TRBJ2-5, with D possibly TRBD2 on 7 matching bases. V lost 3 bases and J 0 bases, leaving 15 bases between the germline ends. The CDR3 loop spans 16 amino acids. Germline values: CDR1 SGHRS, CDR2 YFSETQ. The CDR3 DNA reads as TGCGCCAGCAGCTCTGGGGGGGCAGCCTACCAAGAGACCCAGTACTTC. Translating gives CASSSGGAAYQETQYF.

The chain joins TRBV5-1 to TRBJ2-5, with 12 bases that match TRBD2. V dropped 2 bases and J dropped 4; count of bases not matched to a gene: 3. Germline CDR1 and CDR2: SGHRS and YFSETQ. The CDR3 contains 15 residues. CDR3 sequence: CASSFQGLAGETQYF. CDR3 in DNA: TGCGCCAGCAGCTTCCAGGGACTAGCGGGAGAGACCCAGTACTTC.

V and J are TRBV10-3 and TRBJ1-4, with D hard to call. The germline V and J ends were trimmed by 3 bases and 8 bases, with 10 bases remaining between them. The CDR3 covers 13 residues. Germline CDR1 is ENHRY and CDR2 is SYGVKD. The CDR3 spells CAISDSSREKLFF. For the CDR3, the DNA is TGTGCCATCAGTGATAGCAGTCGAGAAAAACTGTTTTTT.

This chain uses TRBV7-3 with TRBJ2-3; 8 bases agree with TRBD1. This CDR3 comprises 13 residues. CDR1 SGHTA and CDR2 FQGTGA come from the germline V gene. V trimming: 8 bases; J trimming: 2 bases; junction bases outside the gene matches: 3. The CDR3 DNA reads as TGTGCCAGCGGACAGGGTTCCACAGATACGCAGTATTTT. Translating it yields CASGQGSTDTQYF. Complete variable domain (other parts from reference TRBV7-3 and TRBJ2-3): GAGVSQTPSNKVTEKGKYVELRCDPISGHTALYWYRQSLGQGPEFLIYFQGTGAADDSGLPNDRFFAVRPEGSVSTLKIQRTERGDSAVYLCASGQGSTDTQYFGPGTRLTVL.

This chain links TRBV2 with TRBJ1-2; 10 nucleotides align to TRBD1. Germline assignment: CDR1 SNHLY and CDR2 FYNNEI. Germline trimming cut 4 bases from V and 4 bases from J; bases unmatched to any gene: 6. This CDR3 has 15 amino acids. CDR3 in DNA: TGTGCCAGCAGTGCCGAGACAGGGGGCATCTATGGCTACACCTTC. Its translation: CASSAETGGIYGYTF.

The rearrangement joins TRBV2 to TRBJ1-2; TRBD1 might be the D (6 bases). The CDR3 covers 14 residues. The V gene lost 6 bases and the J gene lost 1 base, with 12 bases spanning the gap. The germline V gene encodes CDR1 SNHLY and CDR2 FYNNEI. The chain's CDR3 is CASRSGVFNYGYTF. The CDR3 coding sequence is TGTGCCAGCAGATCAGGGGTGTTTAACTATGGCTACACCTTC.

The CDR3 bases are TGTGCCAGCAGCTTTAGACTAGCTAACACTGAAGCTTTCTTT. Translation gives CASSFRLANTEAFF. This chain connects TRBV7-8 to TRBJ1-1; D not resolved. Trimming removed 3 bases from V and 2 bases from J, with 10 bases in between. The germline V gene has CDR1 SGHVS and CDR2 FQNEAQ. The CDR3 is 14 residues long.

This rearrangement joins TRBV2 to TRBJ2-7; possible D gene TRBD1, 6 bases. Germline lookup yields CDR1 SNHLY and CDR2 FYNNEI. The CDR3 length is 14 residues. Trimming stripped 0 bases from V and 5 bases from J, with 11 bases between. Here the CDR3 DNA reads TGTGCCAGCAGTGAAGCTGGGACACTCAACGAGCAGTACTTC. Translation gives CASSEAGTLNEQYF.

This clone was counted between two and nine times. This chain connects TRBV6-5 to TRBJ2-7, with a weak D call TRBD1 (5 bases). The germline V and J ends were trimmed by 0 bases and 2 bases, with 14 bases remaining between them. The CDR3 consists of 16 residues. Per the germline V gene, CDR1 is MNHEY and CDR2 is SVGAGI. CDR3 loop: CASSYSRTTATYEQYF. The CDR3 DNA reads TGTGCCAGCAGTTACTCGAGGACAACCGCTACCTACGAGCAGTACTTC.

In DNA form, the CDR3 reads TGTGCCAGCAACGATATGGGCTATATTGAGACCCAGTACTTC. Translating it yields CASNDMGYIETQYF. The chain has TRBV6-6 and TRBJ2-5; the D is unclear. Germline CDR1 and CDR2: MNHNY and SVGAGI (reference sequence). The germline V and J ends were trimmed by 7 bases and 5 bases, with 17 bases remaining between them. The length of the CDR3 is 14 residues.